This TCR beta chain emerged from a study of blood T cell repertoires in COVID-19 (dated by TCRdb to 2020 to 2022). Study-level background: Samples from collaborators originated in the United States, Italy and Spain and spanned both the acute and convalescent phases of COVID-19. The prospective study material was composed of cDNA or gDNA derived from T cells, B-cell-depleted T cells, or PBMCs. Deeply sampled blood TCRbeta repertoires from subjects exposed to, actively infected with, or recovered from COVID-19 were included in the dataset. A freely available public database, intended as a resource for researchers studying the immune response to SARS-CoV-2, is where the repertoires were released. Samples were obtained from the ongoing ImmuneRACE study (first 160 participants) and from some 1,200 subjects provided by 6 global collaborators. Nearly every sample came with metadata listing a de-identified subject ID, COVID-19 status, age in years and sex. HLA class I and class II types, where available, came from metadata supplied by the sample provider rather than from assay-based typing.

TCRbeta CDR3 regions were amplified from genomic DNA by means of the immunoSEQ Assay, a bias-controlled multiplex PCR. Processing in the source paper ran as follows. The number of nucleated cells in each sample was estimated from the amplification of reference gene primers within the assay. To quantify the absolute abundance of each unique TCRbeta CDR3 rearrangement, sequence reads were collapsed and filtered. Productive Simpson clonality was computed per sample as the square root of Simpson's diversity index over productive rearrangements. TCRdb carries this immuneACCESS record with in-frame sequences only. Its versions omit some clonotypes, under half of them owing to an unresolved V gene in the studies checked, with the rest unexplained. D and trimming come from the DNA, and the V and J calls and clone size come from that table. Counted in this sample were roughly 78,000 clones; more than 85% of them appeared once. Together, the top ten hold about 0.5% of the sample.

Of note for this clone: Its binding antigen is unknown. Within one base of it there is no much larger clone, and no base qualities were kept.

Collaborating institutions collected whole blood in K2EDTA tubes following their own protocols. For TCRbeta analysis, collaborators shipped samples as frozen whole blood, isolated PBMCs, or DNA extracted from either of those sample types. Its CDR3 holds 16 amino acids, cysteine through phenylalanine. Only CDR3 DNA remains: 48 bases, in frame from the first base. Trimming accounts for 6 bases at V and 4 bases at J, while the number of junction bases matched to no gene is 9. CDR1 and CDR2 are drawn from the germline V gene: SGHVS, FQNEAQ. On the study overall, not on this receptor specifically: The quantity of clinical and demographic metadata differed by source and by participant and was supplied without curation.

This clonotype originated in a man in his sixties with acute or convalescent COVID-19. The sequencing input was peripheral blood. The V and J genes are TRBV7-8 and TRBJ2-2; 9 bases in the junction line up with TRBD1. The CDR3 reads CASRVTGGRSTGELFF. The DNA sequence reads TGTGCCAGCAGAGTCACAGGGGGCCGAAGCACCGGGGAGCTGTTTTTT.